A selection of T cell receptor beta chains follows, all from one sample in a study of cytomegalovirus exposure and HLA in healthy donors. Clones were sequenced by immunoSEQ multiplex PCR, and TCRdb holds only the in-frame ones, with some missing. The sample lists around 300,000 clones; 80% to 90% were seen once. The sample was PBMCs. Receptors originate from a woman between 18 and 30 years old in good health and CMV-seronegative. Each CDR3 is given with its conserved first and last residue. The D gene is left open where the match is weak. Some rows mark clone size as missing; the rest say once, few, many or name a class of expanded clone.

v_gene,d_gene,abundance,j_gene,CDR3nt,CDR3aa
TRBV6-5,-,-,TRBJ2-5,TGTGCCAGCAGTCTACCCCATAAAGAGACCCAGTACTTC,CASSLPHKETQYF
TRBV12-5,-,-,TRBJ2-2,TGTGCTAGTGGTTTGGGCGGGGCTAACACCGGGGAGCTGTTTTTT,CASGLGGANTGELFF
TRBV7-9,-,-,TRBJ2-5,TGTGCCAGCAGCACGCGACTAATCCCAGAGACCCAGTACTTC,CASSTRLIPETQYF
TRBV23-1,-,-,TRBJ1-5,TGCGCCAGCAGTCAATCGGGGGGGCCCAATCAGCCCCAGCATTTT,CASSQSGGPNQPQHF
TRBV5-6,TRBD1,-,TRBJ2-5,TGTGCCAGCAGCTTGGGGACAGGGGTGAAAGAGACCCAGTACTTC,CASSLGTGVKETQYF
TRBV5-1,-,-,TRBJ2-7,TGCGCCAGCAGCCCCTCCAGGGTTTTTGGCGAGCAGTACTTC,CASSPSRVFGEQYF
TRBV29-1,-,-,TRBJ2-7,TGCAGCGTTGATTTCAGAAACGAGCAGTACTTC,CSVDFRNEQYF
TRBV21-1,-,-,TRBJ1-5,TGTGCCAGCAGCAACCCGGGACAGGGGCTATCGTATAGCAATCAGCCCCAGCATTTT,CASSNPGQGLSYSNQPQHF
TRBV6-5,TRBD1,-,TRBJ2-2,TGTGCCACCTGCAACAGGGGTTTAACCGGGGAGCTGTTTTTT,CATCNRGLTGELFF
TRBV11-1,TRBD2,-,TRBJ2-3,TGTGCCAGCAGCTTGATGACTAGCGCCACAGATACGCAGTATTTT,CASSLMTSATDTQYF
TRBV5-1,TRBD1,-,TRBJ2-3,TGCGCCAGCAGCGGCCGGGACAGGGGGACAGATACGCAGTATTTT,CASSGRDRGTDTQYF
TRBV6-6,TRBD1,-,TRBJ1-2,TGTGCCAGCCGGGACAGGGGGTATGGCTACACCTTC,CASRDRGYGYTF
TRBV15,TRBD1,-,TRBJ1-6,TGTGCCACCAGCCCAGGAACAGGGGCTAATTCACCCCTCCACTTT,CATSPGTGANSPLHF
TRBV9,-,-,TRBJ1-4,TGTGCCAGCAGCGTAAGCGTCCAAGAAGAAAAACTGTTTTTT,CASSVSVQEEKLFF
TRBV23-1,TRBD1,-,TRBJ2-1,TGCGCCAGCAGCTCTCTAGGGACAGGGGCATACAATGAGCAGTTCTTC,CASSSLGTGAYNEQFF
TRBV6-5,-,-,TRBJ2-7,TGTGCCAGCAGTTACTCGGACATCTACGAGCAGTACTTC,CASSYSDIYEQYF
TRBV7-6,TRBD2,-,TRBJ2-3,TGTGCCAGCAGCCTCAGCGGGGGGGCTGATACGCAGTATTTT,CASSLSGGADTQYF
TRBV9,TRBD1,-,TRBJ1-1,TGTGCCAGCAGCGGCAGGGGGCCGGAAGCTTTCTTT,CASSGRGPEAFF
TRBV7-5,-,-,TRBJ2-7,TGTGCCAGAAGCTCACACGCGCGCTCCAACAGGGGGCTAAGGGAGCAGTACTTC,CARSSHARSNRGLREQYF
TRBV7-3,TRBD2,-,TRBJ2-1,TGTGCCAGCAGCTTCGGGACTAGCGTCTACAATGAGCAGTTCTTC,CASSFGTSVYNEQFF
TRBV4-1,-,-,TRBJ1-2,TGCGCCAGCAGCCAGGGTACAGGGAATAGGGGCTACACCTTC,CASSQGTGNRGYTF
TRBV30,TRBD1,few,TRBJ1-2,TGTGCCTGGAGTTCCCGGGACAGGGACTATGGCTACACCTTC,CAWSSRDRDYGYTF
TRBV12-5,-,once,TRBJ1-1,TGTGCTAGTGGTTTGGGGCCGCTGAACACTGAAGCTTTCTTT,CASGLGPLNTEAFF
TRBV2,-,-,TRBJ1-5,TGTGCCAGCAGTGACTTGGGCCTTGAGCCCCAGCATTTT,CASSDLGLEPQHF
TRBV5-1,TRBD2,-,TRBJ2-2,TGCGCCAGCAGCTTGGATGGGGGGGAGGACACCGGGGAGCTGTTTTTT,CASSLDGGEDTGELFF
TRBV25-1,-,-,TRBJ1-2,TGTGCCAGCAGTGAATCCAGGGAGGGTAACTATGGCTACACCTTC,CASSESREGNYGYTF